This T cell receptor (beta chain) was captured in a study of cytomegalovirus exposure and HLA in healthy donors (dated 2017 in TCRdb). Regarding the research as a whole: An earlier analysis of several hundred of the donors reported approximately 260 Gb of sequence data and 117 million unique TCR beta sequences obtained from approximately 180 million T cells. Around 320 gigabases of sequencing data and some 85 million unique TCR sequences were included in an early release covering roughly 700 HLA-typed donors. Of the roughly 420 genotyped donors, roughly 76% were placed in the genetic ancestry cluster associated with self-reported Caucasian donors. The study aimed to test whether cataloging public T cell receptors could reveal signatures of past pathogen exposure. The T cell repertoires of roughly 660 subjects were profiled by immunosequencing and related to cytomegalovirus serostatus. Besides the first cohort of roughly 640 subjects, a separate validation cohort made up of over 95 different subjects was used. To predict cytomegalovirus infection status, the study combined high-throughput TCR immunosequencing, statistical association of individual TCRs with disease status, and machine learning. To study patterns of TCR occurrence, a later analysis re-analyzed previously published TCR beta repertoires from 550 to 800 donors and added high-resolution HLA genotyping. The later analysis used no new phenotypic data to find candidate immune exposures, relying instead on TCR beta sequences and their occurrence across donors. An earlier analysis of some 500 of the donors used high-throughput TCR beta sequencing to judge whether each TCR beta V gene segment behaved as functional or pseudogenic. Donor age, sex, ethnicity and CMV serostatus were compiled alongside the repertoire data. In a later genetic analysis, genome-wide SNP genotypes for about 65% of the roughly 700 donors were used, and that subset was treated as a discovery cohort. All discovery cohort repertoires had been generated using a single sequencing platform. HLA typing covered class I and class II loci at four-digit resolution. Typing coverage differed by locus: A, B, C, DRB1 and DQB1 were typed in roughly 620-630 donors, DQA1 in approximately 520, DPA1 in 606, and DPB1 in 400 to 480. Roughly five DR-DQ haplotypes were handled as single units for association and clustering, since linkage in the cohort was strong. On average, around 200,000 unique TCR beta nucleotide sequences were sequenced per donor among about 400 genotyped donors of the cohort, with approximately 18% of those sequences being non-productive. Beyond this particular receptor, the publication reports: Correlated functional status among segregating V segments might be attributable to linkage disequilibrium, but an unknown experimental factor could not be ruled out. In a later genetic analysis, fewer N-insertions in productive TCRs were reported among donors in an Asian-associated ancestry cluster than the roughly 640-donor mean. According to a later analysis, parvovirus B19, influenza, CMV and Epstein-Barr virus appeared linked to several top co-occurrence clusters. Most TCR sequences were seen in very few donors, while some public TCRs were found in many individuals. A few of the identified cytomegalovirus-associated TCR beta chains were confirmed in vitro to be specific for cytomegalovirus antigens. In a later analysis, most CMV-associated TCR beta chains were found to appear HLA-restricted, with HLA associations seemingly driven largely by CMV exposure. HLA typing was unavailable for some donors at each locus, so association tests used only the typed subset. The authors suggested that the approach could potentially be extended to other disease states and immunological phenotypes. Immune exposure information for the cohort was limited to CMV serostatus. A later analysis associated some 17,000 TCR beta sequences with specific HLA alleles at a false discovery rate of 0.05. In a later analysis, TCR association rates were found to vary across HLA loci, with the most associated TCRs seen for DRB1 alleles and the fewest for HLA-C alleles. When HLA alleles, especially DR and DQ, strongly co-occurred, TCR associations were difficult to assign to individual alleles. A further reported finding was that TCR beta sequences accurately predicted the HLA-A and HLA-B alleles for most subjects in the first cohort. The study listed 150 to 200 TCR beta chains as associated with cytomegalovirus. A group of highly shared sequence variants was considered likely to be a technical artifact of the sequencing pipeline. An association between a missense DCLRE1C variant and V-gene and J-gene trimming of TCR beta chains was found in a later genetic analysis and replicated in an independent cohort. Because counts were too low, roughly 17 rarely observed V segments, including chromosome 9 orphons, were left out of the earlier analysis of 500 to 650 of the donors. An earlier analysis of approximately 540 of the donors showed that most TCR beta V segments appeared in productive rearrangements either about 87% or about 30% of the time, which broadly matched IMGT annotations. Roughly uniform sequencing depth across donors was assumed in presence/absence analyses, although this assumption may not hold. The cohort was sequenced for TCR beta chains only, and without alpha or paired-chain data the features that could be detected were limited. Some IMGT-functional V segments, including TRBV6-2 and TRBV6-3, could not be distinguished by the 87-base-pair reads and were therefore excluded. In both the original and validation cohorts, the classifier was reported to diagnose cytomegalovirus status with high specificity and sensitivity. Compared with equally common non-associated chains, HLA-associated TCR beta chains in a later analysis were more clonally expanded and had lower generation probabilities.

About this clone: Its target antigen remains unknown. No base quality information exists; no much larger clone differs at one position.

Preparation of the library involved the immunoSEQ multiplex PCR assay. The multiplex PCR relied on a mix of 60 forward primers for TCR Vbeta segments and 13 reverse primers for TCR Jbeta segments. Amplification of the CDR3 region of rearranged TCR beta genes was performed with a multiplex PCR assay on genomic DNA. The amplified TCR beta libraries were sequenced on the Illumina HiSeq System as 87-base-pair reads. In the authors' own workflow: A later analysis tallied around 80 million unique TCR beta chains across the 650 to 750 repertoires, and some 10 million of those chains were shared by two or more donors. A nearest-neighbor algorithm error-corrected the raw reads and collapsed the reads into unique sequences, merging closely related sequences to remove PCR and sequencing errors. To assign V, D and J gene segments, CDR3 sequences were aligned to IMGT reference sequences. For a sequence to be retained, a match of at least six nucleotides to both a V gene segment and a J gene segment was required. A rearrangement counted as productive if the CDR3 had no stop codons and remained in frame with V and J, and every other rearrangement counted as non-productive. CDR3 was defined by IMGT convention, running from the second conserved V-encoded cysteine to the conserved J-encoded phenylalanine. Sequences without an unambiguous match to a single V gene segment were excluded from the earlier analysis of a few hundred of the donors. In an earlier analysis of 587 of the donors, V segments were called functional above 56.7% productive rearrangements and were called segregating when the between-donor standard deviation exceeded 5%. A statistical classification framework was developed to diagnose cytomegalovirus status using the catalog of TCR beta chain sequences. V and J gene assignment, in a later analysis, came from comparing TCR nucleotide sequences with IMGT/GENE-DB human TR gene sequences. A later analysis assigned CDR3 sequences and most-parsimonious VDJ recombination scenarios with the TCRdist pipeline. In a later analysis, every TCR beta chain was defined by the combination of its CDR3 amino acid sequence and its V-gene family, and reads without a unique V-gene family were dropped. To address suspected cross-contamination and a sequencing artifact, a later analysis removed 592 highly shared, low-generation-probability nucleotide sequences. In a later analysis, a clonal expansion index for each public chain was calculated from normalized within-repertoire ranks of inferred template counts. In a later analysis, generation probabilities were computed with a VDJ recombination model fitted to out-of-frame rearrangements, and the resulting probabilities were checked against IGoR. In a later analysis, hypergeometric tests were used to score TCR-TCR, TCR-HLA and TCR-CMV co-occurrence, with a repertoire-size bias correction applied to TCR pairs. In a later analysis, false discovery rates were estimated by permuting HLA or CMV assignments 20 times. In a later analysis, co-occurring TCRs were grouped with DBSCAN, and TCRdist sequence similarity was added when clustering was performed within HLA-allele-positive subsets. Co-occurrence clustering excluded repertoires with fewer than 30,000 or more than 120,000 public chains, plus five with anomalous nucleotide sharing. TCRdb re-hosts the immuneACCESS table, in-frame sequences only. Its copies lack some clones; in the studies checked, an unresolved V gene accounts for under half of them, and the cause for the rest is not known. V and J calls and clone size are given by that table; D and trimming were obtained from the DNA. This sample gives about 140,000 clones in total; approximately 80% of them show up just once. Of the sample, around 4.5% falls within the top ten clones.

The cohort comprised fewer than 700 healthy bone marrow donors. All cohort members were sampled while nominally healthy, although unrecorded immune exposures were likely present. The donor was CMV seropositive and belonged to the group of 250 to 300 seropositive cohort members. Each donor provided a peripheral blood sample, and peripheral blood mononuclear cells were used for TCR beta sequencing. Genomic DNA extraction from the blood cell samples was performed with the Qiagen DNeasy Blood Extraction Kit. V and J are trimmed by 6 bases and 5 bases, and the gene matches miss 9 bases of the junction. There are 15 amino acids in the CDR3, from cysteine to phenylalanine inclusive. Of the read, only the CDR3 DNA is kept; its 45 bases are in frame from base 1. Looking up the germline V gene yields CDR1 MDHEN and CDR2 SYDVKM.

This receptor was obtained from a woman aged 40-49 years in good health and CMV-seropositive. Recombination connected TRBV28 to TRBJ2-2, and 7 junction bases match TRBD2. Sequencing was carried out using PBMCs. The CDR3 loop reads CASSLTGGRTGELFF. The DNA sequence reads TGTGCCAGCAGCCTAACGGGAGGTCGTACCGGGGAGCTGTTTTTT.